One sample yielded the 5 T cell receptor beta chains listed below, sequenced in a study of cytomegalovirus exposure and HLA in healthy donors. The PCR had 60 Vbeta and 13 Jbeta primers. Assay used: immunoSEQ multiplex PCR; TCRdb lists only in-frame clones, some missing. The sample holds roughly 150,000 clones, about 80% seen once. The material sequenced was PBMCs. These receptors all stem from a woman aged 40 to 49 in good health and CMV-seronegative.

The chain couples TRBV4-3 to TRBJ1-1; 9 bases line up with TRBD1. V lost 0 bases to trimming and J lost 4 bases; unmatched junction nucleotides: 9. The CDR3 runs to 17 residues. Germline V CDR1 and CDR2: LGHNA, YSLEER. The CDR3 bases are TGCGCCAGCAGCCAAGATAGCACAGGGACAGGGTTCACTGAAGCTTTCTTT. Translating it yields CASSQDSTGTGFTEAFF.

This clone has more than one count but fewer than ten. The chain couples TRBV5-6 to TRBJ1-6, with D possibly TRBD1 on 5 matching bases. Germline CDR1 and CDR2: SGHDT and YYEEEE. This CDR3 has 14 residues. Trimming shortened V by 3 bases and J by 12 bases, and 16 bases separated the two germline ends. The CDR3 DNA reads TGTGCCAGCAGCTCCCGGGGGACCCTGGGACCCCTCCACTTT. Its protein is CASSSRGTLGPLHF.

This clone is a singleton in its sample. The gene calls are TRBV9 and TRBJ1-2; 7 bases match TRBD1. The CDR3 extends over 16 amino acids. Per germline, CDR1 SGDLS and CDR2 YYNGEE. V shed 0 bases, J shed 4 bases, and the junction held 9 bases outside the gene matches. The CDR3 DNA reads as TGTGCCAGCAGCGTAGATGGGGTCAGGGGGACCTATGGCTACACCTTC. Amino acids: CASSVDGVRGTYGYTF.

The V call is TRBV10-3, the J call TRBJ1-3, with 7 bases aligning to TRBD1. Germline V CDR1 and CDR2: ENHRY, SYGVKD. V lost 5 bases to trimming and J lost 3 bases; unmatched junction nucleotides: 7. The CDR3 spans 15 residues. Written as DNA, the CDR3 is TGTGCCATCAGTCCCCAGGGGGAGTTTGGAAACACCATATATTTT. Protein: CAISPQGEFGNTIYF.

The chain couples TRBV11-1 to TRBJ2-1; 9 bases match TRBD1. Germline CDR1 is SGHAT and CDR2 is FQDESV (reference sequence). After removal of 2 bases from V and 5 bases from J, the junction contained 10 bases not matched to a gene. This CDR3 spans 17 amino acids. In DNA, the CDR3 is TGTGCCAGCAGCTTATCGCTGGACAGGGGCGTGAACAATGAGCAGTTCTTC. Its protein product is CASSLSLDRGVNNEQFF.